This T cell receptor (beta chain) was captured in a study of blood T cell repertoires in COVID-19. Those enrolled, adults aged roughly 18 to 100 years, came from roughly 23 US areas. This CDR3 has 16 amino acids. The germline gives CDR1 SGHTA, CDR2 FQGNSA. The trim removed 1 base at V and 7 bases at J, leaving 9 bases unmatched. Per the original data handling: The authors estimated nucleated cell counts from reference gene primer amplification. Repertoires were generated with immunoSEQ multiplex PCR, while TCRdb's copy carries only in-frame clones and drops some. That table furnishes V, J and clone size, whereas the DNA furnished D and trimming. The sample has about 380,000 clones, more than 75% seen once.

The chain is built from TRBV7-2 and TRBJ1-5, with 8 bases matching TRBD1. The material sequenced was PBMCs or T cells enriched from blood (not recorded which). The sequence derives from a woman aged 18-35 years who had recovered from COVID-19. This CDR3 is CASSLVASGGTQPQHF. The CDR3 DNA reads TGTGCCAGCAGCTTAGTGGCGTCAGGGGGCACACAGCCCCAGCATTTT.